This T cell receptor beta chain emerged from a study of blood T cell repertoires in COVID-19. Turning to the study itself: In each case, the material was cDNA or gDNA derived from T cells, B-cell-depleted T cells, or PBMCs.

This CDR3 contains 16 residues. Trimming at V came to 1 base and at J to 5 bases, leaving 6 bases not matched to a gene. Germline V gives CDR1 MDHEN, CDR2 SYDVKM. Clones were read by immunoSEQ multiplex PCR, and TCRdb kept only the in-frame ones, dropping some. The sample holds some 60,000 clones, 80% seen once. Sequenced sample: peripheral blood. The chain links TRBV28 to TRBJ2-7; 12 bases match TRBD2. The receptor was isolated from a man aged 30 to 39 with COVID-19, enrolled during active disease. The CDR3 is CASSLLTSGSTHEQYF. CDR3 in DNA: TGTGCCAGCAGTTTATTGACTAGCGGGAGCACCCACGAGCAGTACTTC.